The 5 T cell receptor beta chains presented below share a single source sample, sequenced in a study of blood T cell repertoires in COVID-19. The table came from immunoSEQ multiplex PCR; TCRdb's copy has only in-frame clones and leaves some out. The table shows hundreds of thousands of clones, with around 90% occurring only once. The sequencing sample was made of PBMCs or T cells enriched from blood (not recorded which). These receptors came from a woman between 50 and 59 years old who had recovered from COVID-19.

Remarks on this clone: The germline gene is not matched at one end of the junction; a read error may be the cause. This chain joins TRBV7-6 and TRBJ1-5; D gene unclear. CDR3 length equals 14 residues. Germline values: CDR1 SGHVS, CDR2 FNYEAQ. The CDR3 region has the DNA TGTGCCACCAGCAAGGGAGGGAACAATCAGCCCCAGCATTTT. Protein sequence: CATSKGGNNQPQHF.

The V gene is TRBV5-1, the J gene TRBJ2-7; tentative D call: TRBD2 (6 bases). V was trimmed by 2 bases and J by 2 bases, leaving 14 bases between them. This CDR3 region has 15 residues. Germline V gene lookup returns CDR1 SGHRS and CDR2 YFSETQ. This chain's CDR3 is CASSLVGSLPYEQYF. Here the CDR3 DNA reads TGCGCCAGCAGCTTAGTCGGGAGCCTCCCCTACGAGCAGTACTTC.

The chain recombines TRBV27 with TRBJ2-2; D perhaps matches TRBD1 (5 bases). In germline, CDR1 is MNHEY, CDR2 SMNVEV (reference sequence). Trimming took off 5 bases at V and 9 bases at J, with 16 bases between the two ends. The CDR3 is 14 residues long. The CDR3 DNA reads TGTGCCAGCAGTCGACGGACACCCTCCCGGGAGCTGTTTTTT. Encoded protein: CASSRRTPSRELFF.

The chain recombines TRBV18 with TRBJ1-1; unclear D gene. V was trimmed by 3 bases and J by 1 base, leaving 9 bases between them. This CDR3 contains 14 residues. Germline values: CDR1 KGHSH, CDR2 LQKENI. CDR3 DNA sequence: TGTGCCAGCTCACCGGGCCGGGAGAACACTGAAGCTTTCTTT. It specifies CASSPGRENTEAFF.

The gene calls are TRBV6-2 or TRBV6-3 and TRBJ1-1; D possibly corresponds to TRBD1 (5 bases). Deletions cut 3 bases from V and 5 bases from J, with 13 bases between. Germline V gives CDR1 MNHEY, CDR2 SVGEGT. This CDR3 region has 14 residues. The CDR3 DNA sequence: TGTGCCAGCAGTTATCCAGGGAGGATGACTGAAGCTTTCTTT. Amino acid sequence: CASSYPGRMTEAFF.